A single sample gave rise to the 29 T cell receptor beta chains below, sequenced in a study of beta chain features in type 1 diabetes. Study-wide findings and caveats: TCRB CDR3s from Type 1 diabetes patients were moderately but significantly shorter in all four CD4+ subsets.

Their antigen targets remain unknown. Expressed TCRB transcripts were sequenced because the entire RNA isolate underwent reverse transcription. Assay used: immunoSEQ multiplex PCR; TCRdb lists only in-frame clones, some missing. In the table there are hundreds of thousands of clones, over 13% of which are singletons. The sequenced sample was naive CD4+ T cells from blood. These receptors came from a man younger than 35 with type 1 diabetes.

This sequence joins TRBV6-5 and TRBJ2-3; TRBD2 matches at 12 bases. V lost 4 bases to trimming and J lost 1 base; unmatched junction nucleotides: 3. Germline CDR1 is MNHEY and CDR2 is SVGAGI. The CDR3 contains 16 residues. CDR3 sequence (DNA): TGTGCCAGCAGTTCTCGACTAGCGGGGGGCACAGATACGCAGTATTTT. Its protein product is CASSSRLAGGTDTQYF.

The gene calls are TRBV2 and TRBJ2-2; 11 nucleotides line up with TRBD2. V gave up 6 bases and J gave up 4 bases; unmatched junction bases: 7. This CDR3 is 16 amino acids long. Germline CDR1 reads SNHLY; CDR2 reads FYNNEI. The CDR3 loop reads CASRLPGLAVTGELFF. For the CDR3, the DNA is TGTGCCAGCAGATTACCGGGACTAGCGGTCACCGGGGAGCTGTTTTTT.

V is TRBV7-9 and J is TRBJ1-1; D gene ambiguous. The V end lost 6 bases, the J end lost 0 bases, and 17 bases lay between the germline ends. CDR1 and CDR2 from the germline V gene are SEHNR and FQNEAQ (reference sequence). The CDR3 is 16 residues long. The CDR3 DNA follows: TGTGCCAGCAGGCCTCTCGGGCGGATCATGAACACTGAAGCTTTCTTT. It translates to CASRPLGRIMNTEAFF.

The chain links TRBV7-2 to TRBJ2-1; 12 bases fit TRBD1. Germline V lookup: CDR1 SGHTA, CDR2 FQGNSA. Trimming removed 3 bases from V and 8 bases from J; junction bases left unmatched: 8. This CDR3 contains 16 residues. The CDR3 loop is CASSLAGTGGLDEQFF. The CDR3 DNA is TGTGCCAGCAGCTTGGCCGGGACAGGGGGCCTCGATGAGCAGTTCTTC.

The CDR3 DNA reads as TGTGCCAGCAGCTTGCGGGACGGACTTTTAGGGGCCAACGTCCTGACTTTC. Encoded protein: CASSLRDGLLGANVLTF. The V gene is TRBV7-6, the J gene TRBJ2-6; possibly TRBD2 for D (6 bases). This CDR3 has 17 residues. V dropped 3 bases and J dropped 4 bases, with 16 bases sitting between them. Germline CDR1 and CDR2: SGHVS and FNYEAQ. The whole variable domain, filled in from reference TRBV7-6 and TRBJ2-6, reads GAGVSQSPRYKVTKRGQDVALRCDPISGHVSLYWYRQALGQGPEFLTYFNYEAQQDKSGLPNDRFSAERPEGSISTLTIQRTEQRDSAMYRCASSLRDGLLGANVLTFGAGSRLTVL.

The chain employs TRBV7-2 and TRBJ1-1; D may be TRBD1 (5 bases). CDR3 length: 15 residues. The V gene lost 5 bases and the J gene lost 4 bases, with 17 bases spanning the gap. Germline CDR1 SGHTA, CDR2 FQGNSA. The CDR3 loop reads CASSTLRGAGTEAFF. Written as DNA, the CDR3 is TGTGCCAGCAGCACATTGAGGGGCGCGGGCACTGAAGCTTTCTTT.

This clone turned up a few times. In DNA form, the CDR3 reads TGTGCCAGCTCGCGGTACACTGGAGAGACCCAGTACTTC. Translation gives CASSRYTGETQYF. The chain employs TRBV18 and TRBJ2-5, with D uncertain. The CDR3 contains 13 residues. The germline V gene encodes CDR1 KGHSH and CDR2 LQKENI. The V and J ends lost 6 bases and 4 bases respectively, with 12 bases between them.

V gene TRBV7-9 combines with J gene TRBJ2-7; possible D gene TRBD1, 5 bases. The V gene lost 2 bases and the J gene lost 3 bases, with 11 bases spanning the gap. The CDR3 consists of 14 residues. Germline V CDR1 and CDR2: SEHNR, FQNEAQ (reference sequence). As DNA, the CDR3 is TGTGCCAGCAGCTTACAGGGATCCGACTACGAGCAGTACTTC. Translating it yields CASSLQGSDYEQYF.

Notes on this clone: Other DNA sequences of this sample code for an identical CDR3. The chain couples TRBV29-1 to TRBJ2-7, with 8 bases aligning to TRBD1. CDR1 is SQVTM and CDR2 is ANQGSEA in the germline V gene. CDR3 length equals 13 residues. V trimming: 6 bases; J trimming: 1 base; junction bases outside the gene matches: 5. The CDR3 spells CSVADRGSYEQYF. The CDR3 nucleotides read TGCAGCGTAGCCGACAGGGGATCCTACGAGCAGTACTTC.

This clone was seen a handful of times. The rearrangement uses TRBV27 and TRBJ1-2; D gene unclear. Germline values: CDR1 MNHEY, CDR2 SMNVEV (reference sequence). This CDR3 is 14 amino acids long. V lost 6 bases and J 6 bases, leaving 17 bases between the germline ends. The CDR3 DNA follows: TGTGCCAGCAGCCTCCGTGGGGAACGTAATGGCTACACCTTC. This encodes CASSLRGERNGYTF.

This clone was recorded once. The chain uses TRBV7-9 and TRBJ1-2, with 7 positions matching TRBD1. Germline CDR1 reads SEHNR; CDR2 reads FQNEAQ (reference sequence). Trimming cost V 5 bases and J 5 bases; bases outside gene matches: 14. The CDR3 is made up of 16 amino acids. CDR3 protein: CASSPRYLGGAYGYTF. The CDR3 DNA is TGTGCCAGCAGCCCGCGCTACTTAGGGGGCGCGTATGGCTACACCTTC.

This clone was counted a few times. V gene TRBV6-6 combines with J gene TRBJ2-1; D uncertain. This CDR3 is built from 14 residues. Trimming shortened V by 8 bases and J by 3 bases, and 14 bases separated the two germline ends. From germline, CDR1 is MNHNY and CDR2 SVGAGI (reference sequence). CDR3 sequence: CASSKVGNYNEQFF. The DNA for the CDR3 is TGTGCCAGCTCTAAAGTGGGCAACTACAATGAGCAGTTCTTC.

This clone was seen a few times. This CDR3 is CATSRDPQGGSYNEQFF. The CDR3 bases are TGTGCCACCAGCAGAGATCCACAGGGGGGGAGTTACAATGAGCAGTTCTTC. This chain links TRBV15 with TRBJ2-1; tentatively, D is TRBD1 (8 bases). Germline V CDR1 and CDR2: LNHNV, YYDKDF (reference sequence). Between the trimmed V and J ends, which lost 0 bases and 4 bases, there was a span of 16 bases. This CDR3 contains 17 residues.

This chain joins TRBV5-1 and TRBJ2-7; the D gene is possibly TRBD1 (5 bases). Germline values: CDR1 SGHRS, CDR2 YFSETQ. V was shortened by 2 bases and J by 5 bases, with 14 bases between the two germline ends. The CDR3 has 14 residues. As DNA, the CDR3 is TGCGCCAGCAGCTTCGAAAGTGTAGGGGACGAGCAGTACTTC. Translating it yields CASSFESVGDEQYF.

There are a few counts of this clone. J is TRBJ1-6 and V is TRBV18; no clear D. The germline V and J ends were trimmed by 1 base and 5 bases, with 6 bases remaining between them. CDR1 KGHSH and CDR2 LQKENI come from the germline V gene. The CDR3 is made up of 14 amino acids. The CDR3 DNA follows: TGTGCCAGCTCACCACGGCAGGATAATTCACCCCTCCACTTT. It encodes CASSPRQDNSPLHF.

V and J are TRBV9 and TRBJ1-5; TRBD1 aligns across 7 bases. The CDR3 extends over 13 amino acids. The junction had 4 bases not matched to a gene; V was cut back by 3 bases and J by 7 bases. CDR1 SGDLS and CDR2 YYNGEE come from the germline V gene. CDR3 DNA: TGTGCCAGCAGCGCGCTACAGGGGCAGCCCCAGCATTTT. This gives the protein CASSALQGQPQHF.

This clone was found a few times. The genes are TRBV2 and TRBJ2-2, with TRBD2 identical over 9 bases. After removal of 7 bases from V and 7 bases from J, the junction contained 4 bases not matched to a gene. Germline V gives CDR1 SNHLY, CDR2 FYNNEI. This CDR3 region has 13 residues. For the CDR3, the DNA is TGTGCCAGCATCTATAGCGGGAGCGGGGAGCTGTTTTTT. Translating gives CASIYSGSGELFF.

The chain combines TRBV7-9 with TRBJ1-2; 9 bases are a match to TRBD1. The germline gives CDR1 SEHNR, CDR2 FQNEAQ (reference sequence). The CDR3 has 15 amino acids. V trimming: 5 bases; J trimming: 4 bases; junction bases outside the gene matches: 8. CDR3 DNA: TGTGCCAGCAGCCTCGGACAGGGGCTCGGCTATGGCTACACCTTC. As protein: CASSLGQGLGYGYTF.

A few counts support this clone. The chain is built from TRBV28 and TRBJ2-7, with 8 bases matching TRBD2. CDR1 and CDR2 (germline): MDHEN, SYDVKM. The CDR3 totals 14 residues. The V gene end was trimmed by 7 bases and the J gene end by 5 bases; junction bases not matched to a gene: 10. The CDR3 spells CASIPSAGGDEQYF. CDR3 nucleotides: TGTGCCAGCATCCCCTCTGCGGGAGGCGACGAGCAGTACTTC.

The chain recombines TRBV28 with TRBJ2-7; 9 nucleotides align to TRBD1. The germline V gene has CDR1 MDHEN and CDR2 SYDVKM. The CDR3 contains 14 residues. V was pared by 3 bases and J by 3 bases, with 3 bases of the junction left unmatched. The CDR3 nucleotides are TGTGCCAGCAGTTTCCGGGACAGGGACTACGAGCAGTACTTC. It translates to CASSFRDRDYEQYF.

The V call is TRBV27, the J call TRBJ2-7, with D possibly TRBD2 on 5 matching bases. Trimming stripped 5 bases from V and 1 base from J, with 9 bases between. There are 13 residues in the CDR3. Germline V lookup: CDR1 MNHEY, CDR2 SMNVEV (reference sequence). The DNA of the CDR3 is TGTGCCAGCAGTAGCCTAGCATCCTACGAGCAGTACTTC. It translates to CASSSLASYEQYF.

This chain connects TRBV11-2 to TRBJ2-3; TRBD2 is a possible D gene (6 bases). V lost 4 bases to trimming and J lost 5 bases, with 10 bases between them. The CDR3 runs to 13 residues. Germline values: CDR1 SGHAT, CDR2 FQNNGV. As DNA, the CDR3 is TGTGCCAGCAGCTACGAAGCGGGAGATACGCAGTATTTT. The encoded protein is CASSYEAGDTQYF.

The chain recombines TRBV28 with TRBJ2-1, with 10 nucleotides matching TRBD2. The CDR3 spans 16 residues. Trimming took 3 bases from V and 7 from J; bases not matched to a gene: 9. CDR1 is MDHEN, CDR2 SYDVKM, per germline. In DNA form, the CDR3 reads TGTGCCAGCAGTTTGGTTACTAGCGGGGTGTCTAATGAGCAGTTCTTC. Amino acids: CASSLVTSGVSNEQFF.

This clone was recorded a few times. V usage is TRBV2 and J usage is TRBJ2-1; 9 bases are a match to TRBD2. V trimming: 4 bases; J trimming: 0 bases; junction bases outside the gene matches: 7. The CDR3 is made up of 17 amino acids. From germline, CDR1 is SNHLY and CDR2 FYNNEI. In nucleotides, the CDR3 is TGTGCCAGCAGTGTTCTACCACTAGCGGGCTCCTACAATGAGCAGTTCTTC. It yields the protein CASSVLPLAGSYNEQFF.

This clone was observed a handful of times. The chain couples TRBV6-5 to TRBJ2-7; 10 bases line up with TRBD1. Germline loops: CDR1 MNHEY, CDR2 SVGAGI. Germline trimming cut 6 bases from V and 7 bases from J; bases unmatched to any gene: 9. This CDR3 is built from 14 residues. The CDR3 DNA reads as TGTGCCAGCAGACCTAGACAGGGGGCGGGGGAGCAGTACTTC. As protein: CASRPRQGAGEQYF.

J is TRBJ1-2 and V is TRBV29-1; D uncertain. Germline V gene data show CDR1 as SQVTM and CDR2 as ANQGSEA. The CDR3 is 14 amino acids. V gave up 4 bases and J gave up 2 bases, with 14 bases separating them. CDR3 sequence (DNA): TGCAGCGTTGTGGGTCCACTATTGAACTATGGCTACACCTTC. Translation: CSVVGPLLNYGYTF. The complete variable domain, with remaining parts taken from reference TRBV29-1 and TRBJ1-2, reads SAVISQKPSRDICQRGTSLTIQCQVDSQVTMMFWYRQQPGQSLTLIATANQGSEATYESGFVIDKFPISRPNLTFSTLTVSNMSPEDSSIYLCSVVGPLLNYGYTFGSGTRLTVV.

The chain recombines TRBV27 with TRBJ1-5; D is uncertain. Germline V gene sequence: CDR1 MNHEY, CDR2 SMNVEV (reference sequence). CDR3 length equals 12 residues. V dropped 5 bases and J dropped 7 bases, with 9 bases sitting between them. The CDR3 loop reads CASSPPGQPQHF. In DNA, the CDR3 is TGTGCCAGCAGTCCGCCGGGGCAGCCCCAGCATTTT.

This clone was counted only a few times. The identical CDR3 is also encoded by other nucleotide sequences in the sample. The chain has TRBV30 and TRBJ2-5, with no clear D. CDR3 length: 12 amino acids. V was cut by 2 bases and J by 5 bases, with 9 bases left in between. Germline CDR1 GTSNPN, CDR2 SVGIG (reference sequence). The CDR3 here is CAWSPGRETQYF. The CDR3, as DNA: TGTGCCTGGAGTCCGGGCCGGGAGACCCAGTACTTC.

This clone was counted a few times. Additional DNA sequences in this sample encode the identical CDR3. The CDR3 DNA follows: TGCGCCAGCAGCTTGGAGGGGCACGGCTACACCTTC. Its translation: CASSLEGHGYTF. This sequence joins TRBV5-1 and TRBJ1-2; tentatively, D is TRBD1 (5 bases). CDR1 is SGHRS and CDR2 is YFSETQ in the germline V gene. The CDR3 has 12 amino acids. The ends were cut back, 0 bases at V and 8 bases at J, with 8 bases in the middle.